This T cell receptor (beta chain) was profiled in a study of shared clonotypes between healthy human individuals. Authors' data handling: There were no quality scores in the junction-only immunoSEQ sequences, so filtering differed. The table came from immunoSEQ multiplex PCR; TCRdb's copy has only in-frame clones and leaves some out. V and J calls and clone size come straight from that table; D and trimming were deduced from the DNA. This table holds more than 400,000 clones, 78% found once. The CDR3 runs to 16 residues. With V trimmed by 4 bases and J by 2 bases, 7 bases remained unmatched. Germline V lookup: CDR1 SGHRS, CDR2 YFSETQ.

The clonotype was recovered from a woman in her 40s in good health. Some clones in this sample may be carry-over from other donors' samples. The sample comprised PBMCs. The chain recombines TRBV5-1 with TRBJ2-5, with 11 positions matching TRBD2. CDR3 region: CASSARLAGGQETQYF. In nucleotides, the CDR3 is TGCGCCAGCAGCGCCCGTCTAGCGGGAGGTCAAGAGACCCAGTACTTC. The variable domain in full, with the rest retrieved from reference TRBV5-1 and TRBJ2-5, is KAGVTQTPRYLIKTRGQQVTLSCSPISGHRSVSWYQQTPGQGLQFLFEYFSETQRNKGNFPGRFSGRQFSNSRSEMNVSTLELGDSALYLCASSARLAGGQETQYFGPGTRLLVL.